A selection of T cell receptor beta chains follows, all from one sample in a study of OX40 agonist ivuxolimab in advanced cancers. TCRdb's copy holds only in-frame clones and misses some; the assay was immunoSEQ multiplex PCR. The sample lists roughly 80,000 clones; about 85% were seen once. Sequencing used CD4+ or CD8+ T cells sorted from blood, obtained in a trial of the OX40 agonist ivuxolimab. The receptors were sampled from an adult with an advanced solid tumor such as melanoma, head and neck, liver or kidney cancer. Each CDR3 is given without its conserved first and last residue.

len: 11; j_gene: TRBJ2-5; v_gene: TRBV29-1; CDR3aa: SVEGPYQETQY
len: 13; j_gene: TRBJ2-7; v_gene: TRBV19; CDR3aa: ASSNRDRLSYEQY
len: 13; j_gene: TRBJ1-1; v_gene: TRBV18; CDR3aa: ASSVSPGQTTEAF
len: 15; j_gene: TRBJ2-1; v_gene: TRBV5-1; CDR3aa: ASSTEYGTRTYNEQF
len: 11; j_gene: TRBJ2-7; v_gene: TRBV7-9; CDR3aa: ASSSGLSYEQY
len: 13; j_gene: TRBJ1-5; v_gene: TRBV30; CDR3aa: AWSVAGNNNQPQH
len: 17; j_gene: TRBJ2-6; v_gene: TRBV18; CDR3aa: ASSLYYQGGMAGANVLT
len: 12; j_gene: TRBJ1-4; v_gene: TRBV13; CDR3aa: ASSFYSGSEKLF
len: 10; j_gene: TRBJ2-1; v_gene: TRBV10-3; CDR3aa: AISESRAIEF
len: 15; j_gene: TRBJ2-1; v_gene: TRBV5-5; CDR3aa: ASSLSPRPSSYNEQF
len: 12; j_gene: TRBJ1-4; v_gene: TRBV5-1; CDR3aa: ASSLEVPEEKLF
len: 12; j_gene: TRBJ1-1; v_gene: TRBV7-9; CDR3aa: ASSLGGGMVEAF
len: 11; j_gene: TRBJ1-2; v_gene: TRBV6-5; CDR3aa: ASSSSGTYGYT
len: 11; j_gene: TRBJ1-3; v_gene: TRBV7-3; CDR3aa: ASSLNSGNTIY
len: 13; j_gene: TRBJ2-7; v_gene: TRBV7-3; CDR3aa: ASSAGTGEFYEQY
len: 14; j_gene: TRBJ1-4; v_gene: TRBV5-1; CDR3aa: ASSSLPGGANEKLF
len: 8; j_gene: TRBJ2-7; v_gene: TRBV2; CDR3aa: ASSVYEQY
len: 11; j_gene: TRBJ1-4; v_gene: TRBV6-1; CDR3aa: ASSGRANEKLF
len: 13; j_gene: TRBJ1-1; v_gene: TRBV11-2; CDR3aa: ASSLSTGPNTEAF
len: 16; j_gene: TRBJ1-1; v_gene: TRBV19; CDR3aa: ASSMRGQGRLGDTEAF
len: 12; j_gene: TRBJ1-2; v_gene: TRBV2; CDR3aa: ASSAGPTNYGYT
len: 10; j_gene: TRBJ1-2; v_gene: TRBV6-5; CDR3aa: ASSRPRGGNT
len: 11; j_gene: TRBJ2-3; v_gene: TRBV18; CDR3aa: ASSPNLTDTQY
len: 11; j_gene: TRBJ2-7; v_gene: TRBV5-1; CDR3aa: ASRGGDVYEQY
len: 16; j_gene: TRBJ1-5; v_gene: TRBV2; CDR3aa: ASSEVNGQADGNQPQH
len: 13; j_gene: NA; v_gene: TRBV5-4; CDR3aa: ASSLDTGPTYEQY
len: 9; j_gene: TRBJ1-1; v_gene: TRBV6-5; CDR3aa: ASTRGGEAF
len: 15; j_gene: TRBJ1-1; v_gene: TRBV6-1; CDR3aa: ASSEDEGVKGNTEAF
len: 12; j_gene: TRBJ2-2; v_gene: TRBV6-6; CDR3aa: ASNRDRASGELF
len: 11; j_gene: TRBJ2-2; v_gene: TRBV6-1; CDR3aa: ASRDGNTGELF
len: 13; j_gene: TRBJ2-5; v_gene: TRBV19; CDR3aa: ASSTTGLRPGAQY
len: 12; j_gene: TRBJ2-1; v_gene: TRBV29-1; CDR3aa: SVDGTRRTNEQF
len: 18; j_gene: TRBJ2-1; v_gene: TRBV28; CDR3aa: ASSLFSWSGRQSSYNEQF
len: 9; j_gene: TRBJ2-3; v_gene: TRBV5-1; CDR3aa: ASRREDTQY
len: 15; j_gene: TRBJ2-2; v_gene: TRBV28; CDR3aa: ASSLLGAGEGTGELF
len: 12; j_gene: TRBJ2-2; v_gene: TRBV7-2; CDR3aa: ASSPAVNTGELF
len: 12; j_gene: TRBJ2-1; v_gene: TRBV6-5; CDR3aa: ASSKSSSYNEQF